This T cell receptor (beta chain) was recovered during a study of PD-L1 blockade in urothelial cancer. Study overall: About 90% of the roughly 29 patients comprised males who had bladder-origin urothelial cancer.

The CDR3 runs to 15 residues. Trimming at V came to 4 bases and at J to 4 bases, leaving 5 bases not matched to a gene. CDR1 and CDR2 from the germline V gene are SGHRS and YFSETQ. Study-wide results and caveats: Pretreatment blood TCR clonality under the median forecast improved survival.

The protocol was immunoSEQ multiplex PCR, while the TCRdb copy is restricted to in-frame clones and leaves out a portion. The sample shows roughly 74,000 clones, about 85% of them seen only once. The sample holds a few counts of this clone. Its specificity is unknown. J is TRBJ2-2 and V is TRBV5-1; 9 bases are a match to TRBD1. This TCR was sampled from a woman aged 70 to 79 with urothelial cancer. Specimen: PBMCs, collected around atezolizumab (anti-PD-L1) treatment. The CDR3 nucleotides are TGCGCCAGCAGCGTCGGACAGGGGAGCACCGGGGAGCTGTTTTTT. Translation: CASSVGQGSTGELFF.